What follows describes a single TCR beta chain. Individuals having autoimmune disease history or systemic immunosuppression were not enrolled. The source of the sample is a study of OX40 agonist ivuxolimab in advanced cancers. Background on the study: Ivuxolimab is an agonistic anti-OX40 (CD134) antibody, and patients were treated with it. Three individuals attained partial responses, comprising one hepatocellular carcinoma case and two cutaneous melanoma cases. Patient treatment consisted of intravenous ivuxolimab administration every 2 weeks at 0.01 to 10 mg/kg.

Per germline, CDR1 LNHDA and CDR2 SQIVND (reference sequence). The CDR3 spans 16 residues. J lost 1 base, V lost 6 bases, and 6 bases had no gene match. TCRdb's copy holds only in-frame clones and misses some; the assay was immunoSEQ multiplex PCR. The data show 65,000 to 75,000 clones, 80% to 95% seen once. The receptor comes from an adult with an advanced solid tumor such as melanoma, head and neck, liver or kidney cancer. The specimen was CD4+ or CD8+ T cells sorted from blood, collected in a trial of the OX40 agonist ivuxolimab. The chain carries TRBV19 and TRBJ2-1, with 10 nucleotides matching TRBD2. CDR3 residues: CASRSRTSGSYNEQFF. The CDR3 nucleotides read TGTGCCAGTAGATCTAGGACTAGCGGTTCCTACAATGAGCAGTTCTTC.